A single T cell receptor (beta chain) is shown here with its context. No antigen is known for it. Sorted regulatory T cells were CD4-positive, CD25-high and CD127-low or negative. J lost 5 bases, V lost 5 bases, and 10 bases had no gene match. Germline loops: CDR1 SGHVS, CDR2 FNYEAQ. The CDR3 has 15 residues. Per the study methods: Treg pools: around 56,000 distinct patient, under 100,000 donor TCRbeta sequences. The repertoire was sequenced with immunoSEQ multiplex PCR; TCRdb's copy has only in-frame clones and lacks some. Clone size and the V and J calls come from that table; the DNA yielded D and trimming. The sample shows 2,500 to 3,500 clones, 78% of them seen only once. This entry belongs to a study of B cell selection in AIRE deficiency. Findings and limits, study-wide: About a third of healthy-shared Treg TCRbeta sequences appeared in patient Tconv cells. Shared Treg sequences were biased toward short CDR3s with few non-templated nucleotide insertions. Of over 3,000 shared Treg TCRbeta sequences, 31.6% were healthy-donor-only and over 9% patient-only.

The receptor was derived from a human donor with AIRE deficiency. This chain joins TRBV7-6 and TRBJ2-5, with 8 bases lining up with TRBD1. Sequencing input: Tregs sorted from PBMCs. DNA for the CDR3: TGTGCCAGCAGCCCCGGGACAGGCGGGTGGGAGACCCAGTACTTC. Translated: CASSPGTGGWETQYF.